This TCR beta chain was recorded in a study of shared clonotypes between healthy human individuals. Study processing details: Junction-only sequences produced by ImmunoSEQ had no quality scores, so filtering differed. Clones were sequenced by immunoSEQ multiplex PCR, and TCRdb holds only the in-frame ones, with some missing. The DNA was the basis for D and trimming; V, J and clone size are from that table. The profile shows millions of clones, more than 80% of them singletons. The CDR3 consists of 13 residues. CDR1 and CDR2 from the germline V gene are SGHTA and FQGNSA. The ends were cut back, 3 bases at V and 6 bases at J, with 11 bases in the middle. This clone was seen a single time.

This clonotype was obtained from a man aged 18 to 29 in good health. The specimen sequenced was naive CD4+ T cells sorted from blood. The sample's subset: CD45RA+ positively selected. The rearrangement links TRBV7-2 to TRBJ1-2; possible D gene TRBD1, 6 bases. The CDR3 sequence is CASSFTGPNGYTF. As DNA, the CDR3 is TGTGCCAGCAGCTTCACAGGGCCGAATGGCTACACCTTC.